This T cell receptor beta chain was recovered during a study of T cell responses to AZD1222 COVID-19 vaccine (dated by TCRdb to the early 2020s). Some background on the complete study: TCR sequencing was performed for about 250 trial participants, of whom about 200 were given two doses of AZD1222 and approximately 25 were given two doses of MenACWY control vaccine. Trial participants were enrolled by age into 18-55, 56-69 and 70-plus year subgroups, with roughly 160, 29 and 62 TCR-sequenced participants respectively.

Worth noting for this clone: Its antigen is still unknown. No base quality information exists; no much larger clone differs at one position.

The sample's time point label is to be understood as: about 28 days (+/-7) after the second vaccine dose. The sample's treatment or condition, from its label and the paper: meningococcal conjugate vaccine given as trial control. Vaccinee samples came from UK trials COV001 and COV002, including a single-blind randomized controlled phase 2/3 trial of AZD1222 (ChAdOx1 nCoV-19) in healthy adults. Trial participant PBMC samples were collected at day 0 and day 28 after the second dose for TCRbeta chain sequencing. Trimming leaves V shorter by 4 bases and J shorter by 2 bases, with the junction holding 1 base beyond the gene matches. The CDR3 runs 13 residues from the cysteine to the phenylalanine. The entry retains the CDR3 DNA only, 39 bases that are in frame from base 1. The germline V gene yields SGHDN for CDR1 and FVKESK for CDR2. The CDR3 regions of human TCRbeta chains were analyzed by immunosequencing. In the authors' own workflow: Repertoire TCRs were checked for matches against a reference library of SARS-CoV-2-specific TCRs that had been generated using the MIRA antigen-specificity platform. Breadth meant the fraction of unique TCRs that were SARS-CoV-2-associated, whereas depth meant the fraction of total T cells that were SARS-CoV-2-associated. Using the MIRA data, every spike-specific TCR was mapped to the spike region that the TCR reacted to and assigned to either a CD4 or a CD8 class. Log10-transformed breadth and depth values were compared by one-way ANOVA with Sidak's multiple comparisons tests. Sourced from immuneACCESS, this table was stored by TCRdb with only in-frame sequences that have V and J called. A share of the clones is absent; for the studies checked, an unresolved V gene accounts for under half, and the remainder has no known explanation. Clone size and V and J calls were adopted from that table, with D and trimming inferred from the DNA. Within this sample are roughly 70,000 clones, with around 89% of them counted one time only. The ten largest clones take up 4.8% of the sample.

The investigation overall reported the following: The whole spike protein was spanned by vaccine-associated CD4 TCRs, and dominant responses were seen in regions 160-218 and 743-854. Because no day 14 peak-response samples were available, the repertoires could be characterized only after the peak T cell response. Most participants were white British and females outnumbered males, and the authors suggested that clonal diversity may have been underestimated. Nearly half of unique spike-specific TCRs reportedly recognized epitopes outside regions mutated in the B.1.351 and B.1.1.7 variants. A significant rise in spike-specific TCR breadth and depth was observed after two AZD1222 doses relative to day 0 and relative to MenACWY recipients. In the small 56-69-year group, the increase in depth fell short of significance, most likely because of low power. Conclusions about previously exposed vaccinees are limited, since just a handful of AZD1222 recipients were seropositive for SARS-CoV-2 at baseline.

The receptor chain draws on TRBV14 and TRBJ2-7, with 8 bases aligning to TRBD2. Source: peripheral blood, taken 28 days after the second dose of the MenACWY control vaccine. This receptor was obtained from an adult who received the MenACWY meningococcal vaccine as a control. The nucleotide sequence reads TGTGCCAGCAGCCTGACTAGCGCCTACGAGCAGTACTTC. This codes for CASSLTSAYEQYF.